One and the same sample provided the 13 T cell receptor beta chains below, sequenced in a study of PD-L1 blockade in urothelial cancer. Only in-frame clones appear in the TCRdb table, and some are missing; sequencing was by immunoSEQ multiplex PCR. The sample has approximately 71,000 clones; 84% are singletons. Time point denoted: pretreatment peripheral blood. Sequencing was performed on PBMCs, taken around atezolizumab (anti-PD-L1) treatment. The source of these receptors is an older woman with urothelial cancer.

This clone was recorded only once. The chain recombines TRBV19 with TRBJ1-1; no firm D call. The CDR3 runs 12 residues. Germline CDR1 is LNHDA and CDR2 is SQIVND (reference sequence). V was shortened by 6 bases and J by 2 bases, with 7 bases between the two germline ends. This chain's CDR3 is CASRTSNTEAFF. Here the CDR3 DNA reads TGTGCCAGTAGGACAAGCAACACTGAAGCTTTCTTT.

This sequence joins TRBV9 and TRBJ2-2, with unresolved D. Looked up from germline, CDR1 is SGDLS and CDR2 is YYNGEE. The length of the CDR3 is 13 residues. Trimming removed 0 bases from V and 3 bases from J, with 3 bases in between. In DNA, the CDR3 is TGTGCCAGCAGCGTAGCTCACACCGGGGAGCTGTTTTTT. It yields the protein CASSVAHTGELFF.

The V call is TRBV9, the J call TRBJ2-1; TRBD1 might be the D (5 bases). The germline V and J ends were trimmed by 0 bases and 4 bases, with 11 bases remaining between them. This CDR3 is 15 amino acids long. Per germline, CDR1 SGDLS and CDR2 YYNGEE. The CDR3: CASSVDSRTYNEQFF. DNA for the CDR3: TGTGCCAGCAGCGTAGACTCGCGGACATACAATGAGCAGTTCTTC.

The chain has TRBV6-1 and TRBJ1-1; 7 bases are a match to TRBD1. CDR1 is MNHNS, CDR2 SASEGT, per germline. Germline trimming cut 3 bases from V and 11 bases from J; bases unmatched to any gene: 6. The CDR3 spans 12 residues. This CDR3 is CASSEGDRAAFF. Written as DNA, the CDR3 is TGTGCCAGCAGTGAGGGAGACAGGGCCGCTTTCTTT.

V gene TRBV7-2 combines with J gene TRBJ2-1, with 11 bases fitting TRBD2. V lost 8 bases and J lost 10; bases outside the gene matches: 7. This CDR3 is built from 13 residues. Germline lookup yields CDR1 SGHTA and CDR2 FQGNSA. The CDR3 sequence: CASRIAGGTEQFF. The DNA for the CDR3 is TGTGCCAGCCGCATAGCGGGAGGGACAGAGCAGTTCTTC.

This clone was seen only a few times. The CDR3 region has the DNA TGTGCCAGCAGCCCCTGGAGGGGGGGAGCTGAAGCTTTCTTT. Translation gives CASSPWRGGAEAFF. V usage is TRBV7-2 and J usage is TRBJ1-1, with D perhaps TRBD1 (6 bases). In germline, CDR1 is SGHTA, CDR2 FQGNSA. This CDR3 spans 14 amino acids. With 5 bases removed from V and 6 bases from J, the gap between germline ends came to 16 bases.

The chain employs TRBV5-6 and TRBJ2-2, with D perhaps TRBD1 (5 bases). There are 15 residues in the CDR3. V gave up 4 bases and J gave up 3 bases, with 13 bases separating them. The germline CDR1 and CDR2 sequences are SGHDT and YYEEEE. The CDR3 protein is CASSPRQRHTGELFF. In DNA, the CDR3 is TGTGCCAGCAGCCCCAGACAGCGTCACACCGGGGAGCTGTTTTTT.

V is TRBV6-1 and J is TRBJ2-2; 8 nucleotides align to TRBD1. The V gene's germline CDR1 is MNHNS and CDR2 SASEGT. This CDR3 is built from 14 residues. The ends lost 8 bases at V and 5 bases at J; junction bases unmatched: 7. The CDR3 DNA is TGTGCCAGCCACAGGGGGAGTAAGACCGGGGAGCTGTTTTTT. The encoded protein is CASHRGSKTGELFF.

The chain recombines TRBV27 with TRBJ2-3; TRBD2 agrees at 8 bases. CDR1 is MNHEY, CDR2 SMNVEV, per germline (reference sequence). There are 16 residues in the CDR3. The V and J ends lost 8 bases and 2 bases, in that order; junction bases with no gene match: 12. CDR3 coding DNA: TGTGCCAGCCATGCGGGGGGATGGTTAAACACAGATACGCAGTATTTT. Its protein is CASHAGGWLNTDTQYF.

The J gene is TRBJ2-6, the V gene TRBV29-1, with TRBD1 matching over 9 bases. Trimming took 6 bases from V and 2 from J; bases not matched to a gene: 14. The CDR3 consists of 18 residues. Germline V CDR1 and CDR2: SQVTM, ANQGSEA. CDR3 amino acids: CSVGPGTGGRTGANVLTF. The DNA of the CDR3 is TGCAGCGTGGGGCCCGGAACAGGGGGCAGGACTGGGGCCAACGTCCTGACTTTC.

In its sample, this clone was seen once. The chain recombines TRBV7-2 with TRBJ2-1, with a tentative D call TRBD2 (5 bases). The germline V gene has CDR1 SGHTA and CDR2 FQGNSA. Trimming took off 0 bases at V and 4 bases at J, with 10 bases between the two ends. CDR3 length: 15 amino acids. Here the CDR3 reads CASSLARLSYNEQFF. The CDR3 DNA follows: TGTGCCAGCAGCTTAGCGAGACTATCGTACAATGAGCAGTTCTTC.

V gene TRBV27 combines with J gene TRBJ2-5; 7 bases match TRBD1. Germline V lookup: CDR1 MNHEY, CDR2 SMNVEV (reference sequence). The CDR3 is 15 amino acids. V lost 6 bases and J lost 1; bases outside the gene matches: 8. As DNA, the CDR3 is TGTGCCAGCAGGGATGGGGACAGCCTCCAAGAGACCCAGTACTTC. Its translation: CASRDGDSLQETQYF.

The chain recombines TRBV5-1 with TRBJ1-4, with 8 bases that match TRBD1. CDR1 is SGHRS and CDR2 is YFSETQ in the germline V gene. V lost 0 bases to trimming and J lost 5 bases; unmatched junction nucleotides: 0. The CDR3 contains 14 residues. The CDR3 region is CASSLDRGNEKLFF. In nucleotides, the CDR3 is TGCGCCAGCAGCTTGGACAGGGGGAATGAAAAACTGTTTTTT.